This passage covers 32 T cell receptor beta chains from one sample sequenced in a study of technical replicates of blood from several donors (dated by TCRdb to the late 2010s). Receptors were amplified or captured by the immunoSEQ multiplex PCR assay. TCRdb mirrors the immuneACCESS table, restricted to in-frame sequences. Some clones are absent from its copies; in checked studies, under half trace to an unresolved V gene, and the reason for the others is unknown. The sample records nearly 80,000 clones, roughly 93% of which are singletons. The top ten clones comprise around 0.4% of the sample. Sequencing was carried out using T cells isolated from PBMCs. These receptor sequences come from a human donor in good health.

CDR3 coding DNA: TGTGCCAGCAGCTCAGGGATCTCGCGGGAGCAGTACTTC. As protein: CASSSGISREQYF. The chain uses TRBV13 and TRBJ2-7; TRBD1 is a possible D gene (5 bases). Germline V gene data show CDR1 as PRHDT and CDR2 as FYEKMQ (reference sequence). The V end was cut by 4 bases, the J end by 7 bases, with 14 bases between. The CDR3 contains 13 residues.

The chain is built from TRBV29-1 and TRBJ2-7; a possible D gene is TRBD1 (6 bases). The length of the CDR3 is 13 residues. The ends were cut back, 3 bases at V and 2 bases at J, with 11 bases in the middle. CDR1 is SQVTM, CDR2 ANQGSEA, per germline. CDR3 coding DNA: TGCAGCGTTGAGTCCGGGACAACCTACGAGCAGTACTTC. It is translated as CSVESGTTYEQYF.

The chain recombines TRBV7-9 with TRBJ1-1; a weak D match, TRBD1 (6 bases). V lost 5 bases to trimming and J lost 0 bases, with 16 bases between them. Germline CDR1 SEHNR, CDR2 FQNEAQ (reference sequence). The CDR3 runs to 16 residues. This CDR3 is CASSPLSWGLNTEAFF. As DNA, the CDR3 is TGTGCCAGCAGCCCTCTTTCGTGGGGGCTGAACACTGAAGCTTTCTTT.

The rearrangement links TRBV7-9 to TRBJ2-3; 7 bases line up with TRBD2. The CDR3 extends over 15 amino acids. The germline V gene has CDR1 SEHNR and CDR2 FQNEAQ (reference sequence). V lost 3 bases and J lost 4; bases outside the gene matches: 7. This chain's CDR3 is CASSFGGSGADTQYF. The CDR3 nucleotides are TGTGCCAGCAGCTTCGGCGGGAGTGGGGCAGATACGCAGTATTTT.

This clone was counted only a few times. This chain joins TRBV9 and TRBJ2-1; 8 positions match TRBD2. Trimming at V came to 7 bases and at J to 5 bases, leaving 8 bases not matched to a gene. Germline assignment: CDR1 SGDLS and CDR2 YYNGEE. This CDR3 region has 14 residues. CDR3 in amino acids: CASSPSGSDNEQFF. The CDR3 DNA reads TGTGCCAGCTCCCCCAGCGGGAGCGACAATGAGCAGTTCTTC.

V usage is TRBV5-1 and J usage is TRBJ2-5, with 7 bases identical to TRBD1. The trim removed 4 bases at V and 2 bases at J, leaving 5 bases unmatched. CDR1 is SGHRS, CDR2 YFSETQ, per germline. The CDR3 is 14 amino acids. CDR3 sequence: CASSPRQGQETQYF. The CDR3 DNA reads TGCGCCAGCAGCCCGCGACAGGGACAAGAGACCCAGTACTTC.

The J gene is TRBJ2-7, the V gene TRBV6-1; no clear D gene. The CDR3 is 15 residues long. V lost 3 bases, J lost 2 bases, and 14 bases lay in between. The germline gives CDR1 MNHNS, CDR2 SASEGT. This CDR3 reads CASSELVGQPYEQYF. As DNA, the CDR3 is TGTGCCAGCAGTGAGTTGGTTGGGCAGCCCTACGAGCAGTACTTC.

The chain is built from TRBV16 and TRBJ1-1, with a possible D match to TRBD1 (5 bases). V was pared by 3 bases and J by 2 bases, with 10 bases between. The CDR3 spans 14 residues. The germline V gene encodes CDR1 KGHSY and CDR2 FQNENV. CDR3 DNA: TGTGCCAGCAGCCAGTCGACAGTAAACACTGAAGCTTTCTTT. Translation gives CASSQSTVNTEAFF.

The rearrangement joins TRBV19 to TRBJ2-3; D is uncertain. V was clipped by 1 base and J by 0 bases, with 11 bases between them. The CDR3 sequence is 16 residues long. Germline V lookup: CDR1 LNHDA, CDR2 SQIVND (reference sequence). CDR3 bases: TGTGCCAGTAGTATAGCACGCGCTACTAGCACAGATACGCAGTATTTT. This gives the protein CASSIARATSTDTQYF. The full variable domain, rest sourced from reference TRBV19 and TRBJ2-3, is DGGITQSPKYLFRKEGQNVTLSCEQNLNHDAMYWYRQDPGQGLRLIYYSQIVNDFQKGDIAEGYSVSREKKESFPLTVTSAQKNPTAFYLCASSIARATSTDTQYFGPGTRLTVL.

V gene TRBV11-2 combines with J gene TRBJ2-7, with D possibly matching TRBD1 (5 bases). This CDR3 has 15 residues. V lost 1 base, J lost 0 bases, and 10 bases lay in between. Per germline, CDR1 SGHAT and CDR2 FQNNGV. CDR3 sequence (DNA): TGTGCCAGCAGCTTAGGCCTGGACACCTCCTACGAGCAGTACTTC. Amino acids: CASSLGLDTSYEQYF.

This clone was counted only a few times. The V gene is TRBV9, the J gene TRBJ1-2; D gene unclear. Trimming took 0 bases from V and 4 from J, leaving 10 bases between them. This CDR3 region has 14 residues. The V gene's germline CDR1 is SGDLS and CDR2 YYNGEE. The CDR3 loop reads CASSVGGGSYGYTF. Here the CDR3 DNA reads TGTGCCAGCAGCGTAGGGGGAGGCAGCTATGGCTACACCTTC.

CDR3 DNA: TGTGCCAGCAGTTACGGCGACAGTAAATATGGCTACACCTTC. Translating it yields CASSYGDSKYGYTF. The rearrangement uses TRBV6-5 and TRBJ1-2; a possible D gene is TRBD1 (5 bases). The CDR3 extends over 14 amino acids. The V end was cut by 2 bases, the J end by 5 bases, with 12 bases between. CDR1 and CDR2 from the germline V gene are MNHEY and SVGAGI.

In regard to this clone: Sequence at one end of the junction differs from germline and may be a read error. The chain carries TRBV15 and TRBJ2-1; TRBD2 aligns across 10 bases. Germline V gives CDR1 LNHNV, CDR2 YYDKDF (reference sequence). The CDR3 spans 16 residues. The CDR3 sequence is CATSGESGRAFREQFF. For the CDR3, the DNA is TGTGCCACCAGCGGAGAAAGCGGGAGGGCCTTCCGTGAGCAGTTCTTC.

The V and J genes are TRBV9 and TRBJ2-7, with 13 nucleotides matching TRBD2. There are 15 residues in the CDR3. Germline V gives CDR1 SGDLS, CDR2 YYNGEE. The V and J ends lost 4 bases and 6 bases, in that order; junction bases with no gene match: 7. Here the CDR3 DNA reads TGTGCCAGCAGCTTTGGACTAGCGGGAGAGGGCGAGCAGTACTTC. Amino acid sequence: CASSFGLAGEGEQYF.

The chain has TRBV6-1 and TRBJ1-5; no clear D. V dropped 4 bases and J dropped 3 bases, with 7 bases sitting between them. Germline loops: CDR1 MNHNS, CDR2 SASEGT. CDR3 length: 13 amino acids. The CDR3 region is CASSATVNQPQHF. CDR3 DNA: TGTGCCAGCAGTGCCACAGTCAATCAGCCCCAGCATTTT.

The genes are TRBV19 and TRBJ2-7, with D hard to call. The length of the CDR3 is 9 residues. Germline V gives CDR1 LNHDA, CDR2 SQIVND (reference sequence). The CDR3 DNA reads as TGTTACCGACTCTACGAGCAGTACTTC. It yields the protein CYRLYEQYF.

The chain joins TRBV5-4 to TRBJ1-1; no definite D call. Germline CDR1 and CDR2: SGHNT and YYREEE (reference sequence). The CDR3 has 15 amino acids. V was cut by 4 bases and J by 6 bases, with 19 bases left in between. CDR3 DNA: TGTGCCAGCAGCCCCCGAGCAATCGGTATGGCTGAAGCTTTCTTT. Translating it yields CASSPRAIGMAEAFF.

V and J are TRBV15 and TRBJ2-2, with D possibly matching TRBD2 (5 bases). From germline, CDR1 is LNHNV and CDR2 YYDKDF (reference sequence). Trimming cost V 0 bases and J 8 bases, with 13 bases left between them. CDR3 length: 15 residues. CDR3 region: CATSRDSWLAGELFF. CDR3 DNA: TGTGCCACCAGCAGAGATTCATGGCTAGCTGGGGAGCTGTTTTTT.

V gene TRBV15 combines with J gene TRBJ2-7, with D possibly being TRBD2 (6 bases). The CDR3 has 15 residues. The germline CDR1 and CDR2 sequences are LNHNV and YYDKDF (reference sequence). V lost 1 base and J 1 base, leaving 11 bases between the germline ends. The CDR3 region has the DNA TGTGCCACCAGCAGAGGGGGGGAATGGTCCTACGAGCAGTACTTC. As protein: CATSRGGEWSYEQYF.

This clone was counted once. The rearrangement joins TRBV29-1 to TRBJ2-7; a possible D gene is TRBD2 (6 bases). V lost 7 bases and J lost 5, with 21 bases in between. CDR3 size: 14 residues. Germline V gives CDR1 SQVTM, CDR2 ANQGSEA. The DNA for the CDR3 is TGCAGCGCCACCTTGAGCGGGCTCAGACACGAGCAGTACTTC. Translation gives CSATLSGLRHEQYF.

The CDR3 sequence: CASSQGAREQFF. For the CDR3, the DNA is TGTGCCAGCAGCCAAGGAGCGCGTGAGCAGTTCTTC. This rearrangement joins TRBV4-2 to TRBJ2-1, with unresolved D. Per the germline V gene, CDR1 is LGHNA and CDR2 is YNFKEQ. Trimming removed 1 base from V and 9 bases from J, with 7 bases in between. This CDR3 is 12 amino acids long.

The V call is TRBV6-5, the J call TRBJ2-2; D remains unclear. This CDR3 contains 16 residues. Trimming stripped 4 bases from V and 0 bases from J, with 12 bases between. Per germline, CDR1 MNHEY and CDR2 SVGAGI. CDR3 nucleotide sequence: TGTGCCAGCAGTTTCTCTGAGTCCACGAACACCGGGGAGCTGTTTTTT. Protein product: CASSFSESTNTGELFF.

The count of this clone is one. This chain connects TRBV28 to TRBJ1-5; TRBD1 agrees at 8 bases. Germline V gene sequence: CDR1 MDHEN, CDR2 SYDVKM. This CDR3 has 14 amino acids. The V gene end was trimmed by 1 base and the J gene end by 5 bases; junction bases not matched to a gene: 1. CDR3 loop: CASSLSGGHQPQHF. The CDR3 region has the DNA TGTGCCAGCAGTTTATCAGGGGGCCATCAGCCCCAGCATTTT.

The chain has TRBV27 and TRBJ2-5; weak D call: TRBD2 (5 bases). V was shortened by 3 bases and J by 4 bases, with 15 bases between the two germline ends. The CDR3 contains 15 residues. Germline V gene lookup returns CDR1 MNHEY and CDR2 SMNVEV (reference sequence). The CDR3 coding sequence is TGTGCCAGCAGTTTTGATGGGGAGTACGGAGAGACCCAGTACTTC. As protein: CASSFDGEYGETQYF.

V and J are TRBV28 and TRBJ2-7, with TRBD2 as a possible D gene (6 bases). From germline, CDR1 is MDHEN and CDR2 SYDVKM. With 7 bases removed from V and 0 bases from J, the gap between germline ends came to 16 bases. CDR3 length equals 15 residues. The CDR3 DNA reads as TGTGCCAGCACCCCATGGGACGGGAGCTCCTACGAGCAGTACTTC. Translated, it gives CASTPWDGSSYEQYF.

This clone appeared a single time. This rearrangement joins TRBV19 to TRBJ2-2; no definite D call. The CDR3 spans 16 residues. The V gene lost 6 bases and the J gene lost 0 bases, with 14 bases spanning the gap. In germline, CDR1 is LNHDA, CDR2 SQIVND (reference sequence). CDR3 residues: CASRAVGLPNTGELFF. The CDR3 DNA is TGTGCCAGTAGGGCCGTTGGGCTACCGAACACCGGGGAGCTGTTTTTT.

V is TRBV20-1 and J is TRBJ2-3; D is unclear. The length of the CDR3 is 10 residues. V shed 6 bases and J shed 5 bases, with 6 bases lying between them. Looked up from germline, CDR1 is DFQATT and CDR2 is SNEGSKA (reference sequence). CDR3 loop: CSALLDTQYF. The DNA of the CDR3 is TGCAGTGCCCTACTAGATACGCAGTATTTT.

This chain uses TRBV29-1 with TRBJ2-2; maybe TRBD2 (6 bases). Germline values: CDR1 SQVTM, CDR2 ANQGSEA. This CDR3 contains 12 residues. V lost 6 bases and J 6 bases, leaving 11 bases between the germline ends. The CDR3: CSVFGLSGELFF. The DNA for the CDR3 is TGCAGCGTCTTCGGACTATCCGGGGAGCTGTTTTTT.

The V call is TRBV19, the J call TRBJ2-4; 8 positions match TRBD1. The junction had 10 bases not matched to a gene; V was cut back by 9 bases and J by 0 bases. Germline lookup yields CDR1 LNHDA and CDR2 SQIVND (reference sequence). The CDR3 has 16 amino acids. The CDR3 region is CASGPGQGQAKNIQYF. The CDR3 nucleotides are TGTGCCAGCGGACCAGGACAGGGTCAAGCCAAAAACATTCAGTACTTC.

The J gene is TRBJ2-7, the V gene TRBV28; possibly TRBD1 for D (6 bases). Germline CDR1 MDHEN, CDR2 SYDVKM. Trimming removed 4 bases from V and 4 bases from J, with 14 bases in between. The CDR3 sequence is 14 residues long. The CDR3, as DNA: TGTGCCAGCAGTTCGACAGGCTACTTTTACGAGCAGTACTTC. Its protein is CASSSTGYFYEQYF.

As DNA, the CDR3 is TGTGCCAGCAGTTTGACAGTGTCCTACGAGCAGTACTTC. Its protein is CASSLTVSYEQYF. This chain joins TRBV6-5 and TRBJ2-7, with a tentative D call TRBD1 (5 bases). CDR1 is MNHEY, CDR2 SVGAGI, per germline. This CDR3 is 13 amino acids long. Trimming removed 4 bases at V and 1 base at J, with 8 bases between.

The chain combines TRBV6-5 with TRBJ2-5, with no clear D. V shed 6 bases and J shed 4 bases, with 9 bases lying between them. This CDR3 has 12 amino acids. Per the germline V gene, CDR1 is MNHEY and CDR2 is SVGAGI. Here the CDR3 DNA reads TGTGCCAGCAGACAGAGCTCAGAGACCCAGTACTTC. The encoded protein is CASRQSSETQYF.